Many counts were recorded for the clone carrying this T cell receptor beta chain. These data come from a study of regulatory T cells in long-lasting Graves disease. The time point: newly diagnosed GD, antithyroid drugs for less than 3 months. Researchers made the TCR library from RNA that was extracted from PBMCs. Arm-PCR of CDR3 regions and iRepertoire HTBI primers were used to build TCR beta libraries. From the multiplex PCR reads, TCRdb called clonotypes with MiXCR, one entry per CDR3 protein. Seen here are about 420,000 distinct CDR3 sequences, around 17% observed once, and the top ten hold roughly 23%. The same sample was also used in a study of T cells in Graves' hyperthyroidism and ophthalmopathy.

This clonotype originated in a woman aged 18-35 years with Graves disease. This specimen consisted of peripheral blood mononuclear cells (PBMCs), obtained at new diagnosis, from a patient treated with antithyroid drugs.

DNA of the CDR3: TGTGCCAGCAGCCAAGCCAGCTATGGCTACACCTTC. Residues: CASSQASYGYTF. The rearrangement uses TRBV3-1 and TRBJ1-2; D is undetermined. Germline-derived CDR1 and CDR2 are LGHDT and YNNKEL (reference sequence). The ends were cut back, 1 base at V and 4 bases at J, with 4 bases in the middle. This CDR3 comprises 12 residues.